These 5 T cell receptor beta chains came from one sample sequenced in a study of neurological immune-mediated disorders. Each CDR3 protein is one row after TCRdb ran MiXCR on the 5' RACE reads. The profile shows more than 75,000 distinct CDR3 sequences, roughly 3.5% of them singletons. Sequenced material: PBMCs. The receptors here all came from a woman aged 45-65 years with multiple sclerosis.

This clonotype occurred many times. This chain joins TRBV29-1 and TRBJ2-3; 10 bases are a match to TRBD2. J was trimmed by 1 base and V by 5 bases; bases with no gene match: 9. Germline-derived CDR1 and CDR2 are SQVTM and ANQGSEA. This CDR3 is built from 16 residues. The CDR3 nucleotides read TGCAGCGTTATACGGACTAGCGGATCCGGCACAGATACGCAGTATTTT. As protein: CSVIRTSGSGTDTQYF.

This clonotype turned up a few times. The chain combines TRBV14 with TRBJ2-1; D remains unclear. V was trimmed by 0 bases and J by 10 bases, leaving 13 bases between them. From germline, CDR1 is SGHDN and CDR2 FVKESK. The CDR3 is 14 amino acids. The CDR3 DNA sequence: TGTGCCAGCAGCCAAGATTTAGGCGAAGGGGAGCAGTTCTTC. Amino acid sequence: CASSQDLGEGEQFF.

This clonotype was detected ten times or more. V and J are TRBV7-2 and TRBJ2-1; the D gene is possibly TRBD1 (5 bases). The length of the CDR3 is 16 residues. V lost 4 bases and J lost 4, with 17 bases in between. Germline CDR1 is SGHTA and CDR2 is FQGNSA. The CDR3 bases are TGTGCCAGCAGCTCCACCAAGGGGCCCAAGTACAATGAGCAGTTCTTC. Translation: CASSSTKGPKYNEQFF.

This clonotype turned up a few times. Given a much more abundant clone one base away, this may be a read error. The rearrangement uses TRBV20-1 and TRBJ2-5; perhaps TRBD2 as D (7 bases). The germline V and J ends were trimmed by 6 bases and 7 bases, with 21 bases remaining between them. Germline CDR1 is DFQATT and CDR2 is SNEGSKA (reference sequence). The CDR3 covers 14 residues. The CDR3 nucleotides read TGCAGTGCCTCCATCGGGGGGCCCGGGGGGACCCAGTACTTC. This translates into CSASIGGPGGTQYF.

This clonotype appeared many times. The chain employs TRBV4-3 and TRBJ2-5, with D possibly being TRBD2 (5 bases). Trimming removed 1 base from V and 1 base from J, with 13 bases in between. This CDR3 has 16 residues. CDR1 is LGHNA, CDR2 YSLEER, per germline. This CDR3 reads CASSQGEGYGQETQYF. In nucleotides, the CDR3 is TGCGCCAGCAGCCAAGGCGAGGGTTACGGCCAAGAGACCCAGTACTTC.